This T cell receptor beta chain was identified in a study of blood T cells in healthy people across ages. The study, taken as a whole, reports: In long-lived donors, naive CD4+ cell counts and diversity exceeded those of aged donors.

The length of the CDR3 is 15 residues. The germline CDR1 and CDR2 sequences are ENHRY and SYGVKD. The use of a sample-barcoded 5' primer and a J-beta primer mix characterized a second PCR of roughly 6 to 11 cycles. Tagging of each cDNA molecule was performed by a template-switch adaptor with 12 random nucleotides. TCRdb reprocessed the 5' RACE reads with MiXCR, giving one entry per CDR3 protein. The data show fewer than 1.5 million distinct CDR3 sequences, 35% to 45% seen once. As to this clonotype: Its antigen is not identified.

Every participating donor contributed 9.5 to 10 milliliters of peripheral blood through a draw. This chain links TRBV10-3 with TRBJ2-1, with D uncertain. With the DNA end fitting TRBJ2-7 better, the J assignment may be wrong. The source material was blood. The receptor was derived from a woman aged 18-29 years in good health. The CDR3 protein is CAISVQLSAYNEQYF. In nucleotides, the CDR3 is TGTGCCATCAGTGTCCAGCTGTCGGCCTACAATGAGCAGTACTTC.